Sequencing of this T cell receptor beta chain was carried out in a study of graft-versus-host responses after intestinal transplantation (dated by TCRdb to about 2021). About the investigation overall: The transplants that recipients got were multivisceral, liver-intestinal, or isolated intestinal. Donor T cell macrochimerism was defined as a peak of at least 4% donor T cells among recipient peripheral blood mononuclear cells. The cohort enrolled 20 to 30 intestinal transplant recipients, one of whom was a retransplant, and a few patients without pretransplant specimens were excluded. After intestinal transplantation, graft-versus-host and host-versus-graft alloreactive T cell clones were followed in the graft, circulation and bone marrow using bulk TCR-beta CDR3 sequencing. Every recipient was given anti-thymocyte globulin induction, followed by about three years of maintenance tacrolimus and steroids. Samples from a few later patients were sequenced in-house on an Illumina MiSeq with MiXCR processing rather than by the commercial service. To identify alloreactive clones, pre-transplant mixed lymphocyte reaction products were sequenced and then compared with unstimulated pre-transplant donor and recipient T cells. General findings and caveats noted by the study authors: GvH clones turned up in recipient bone marrow, with some appearing earlier in ileal mucosa or blood, a pattern consistent with an intestinal mucosal origin. The relatively low number and heterogeneity of intestinal transplant patients limited the conclusions. High GvH to HvG T cell clonal ratios were observed in the allografts of patients with donor T cell macrochimerism. Early after transplant, declines in HvG clones were associated with peak levels of circulating GvH clones.

In the germline V gene, CDR1 corresponds to MDHEN and CDR2 to SYDVKM. From its cysteine to its phenylalanine, the CDR3 spans 16 amino acids. CDR3 DNA only is kept here, 48 bases in frame from base 1. The germline ends are 15 bases apart after V is trimmed by 5 bases and J by 0 bases. The protocol used for the library was the immunoSEQ multiplex PCR assay. For most patients, genomic DNA was subjected to high-throughput TCR-beta CDR3 sequencing by Adaptive Biotechnologies. In the authors' own workflow: Adaptive's ImmunoSEQ software was the source of the TCR sequencing data for 18 patients, while three other patients were processed with MiXCR and VDJtools. Because the origin of CDR3 nucleotide sequences shared between donor and recipient could not be assigned, those sequences were removed. At least 2-fold expansion over unstimulated cells and a minimum CFSE-low frequency of 0.002% (template counts) or 0.001% (read counts) were required for clones to be classified as alloreactive. Clones detected in sequenced pre-transplant spleen, lymph node, or MLR CFSE-low populations of the donor or recipient were defined as mappable. Cumulative frequency of alloreactive clones was calculated as a percentage of all sequences weighted by copy number. TCRdb carries this immuneACCESS record with in-frame sequences only. Its versions omit some clonotypes, under half of them owing to an unresolved V gene in the studies checked, with the rest unexplained. For V, J and clone size, that table is used; D and trimming come from the DNA. This sample is represented by 95,000 to 100,000 clones; about 84% of them were singletons. The ten largest clones add up to almost 1.5% of the sample.

Blood samples were collected up to 4 times in the first month after transplant and then at least monthly when available. Comment on this clone: Its antigen is unknown. Base quality data are lacking; no much larger clone is found one base away.

Source: PBMCs, taken 255 days after intestinal transplant. The clonotype was recovered from a human patient who received an intestinal transplant, so some T cells may come from the graft donor. The V and J genes are TRBV28 and TRBJ2-3, with TRBD2 perhaps the D gene, on 5 matching bases. The DNA sequence is TGTGCCAGCAGTCCCCCTCGGGGATGGAGCACAGATACGCAGTATTTT. Translation gives CASSPPRGWSTDTQYF.